The rows below give T cell receptor beta chains drawn from one sample of a study of technical replicates of blood from a handful of donors. The method was immunoSEQ multiplex PCR; TCRdb's version includes in-frame clones alone and lacks a portion of them. The table shows fewer than 100,000 clones, with 85% to 95% occurring only once. The sample was T cells isolated from PBMCs. These receptors all come from a human donor in good health. CDR3s include the opening cysteine and the closing phenylalanine or tryptophan. A D gene is named only where the DNA matches it firmly. Rows may omit the clone size; those that give it use once, few, many or a size class.

D: TRBD1
size: .
J: TRBJ2-5
V: TRBV7-2
DNA: TGTGCCAGCAGCTCCCGACAGGGAGACCAAGAGACCCAGTACTTC
CDR3: CASSSRQGDQETQYF

D: .
size: .
J: TRBJ1-1
V: TRBV10-2
DNA: TGCGCCAGCAGTGAGTACAAGAACACTGAAGCTTTCTTT
CDR3: CASSEYKNTEAFF

D: TRBD1
size: once
J: TRBJ1-1
V: TRBV25-1
DNA: TGTGCCACTAATATCGGGACAGGGGGCTTTACTGAAGCTTTCTTT
CDR3: CATNIGTGGFTEAFF

D: .
size: .
J: TRBJ2-1
V: TRBV15
DNA: TGTGCCACCAGCAACGGGGAGCCCCACAATGAGCAGTTCTTC
CDR3: CATSNGEPHNEQFF

D: .
size: .
J: TRBJ2-3
V: TRBV4-2
DNA: TGTGCCAGCAGCCAAGATTTATTAAGGGGATTACTCACAGATACGCAGTATTTT
CDR3: CASSQDLLRGLLTDTQYF

D: TRBD2
size: .
J: TRBJ2-1
V: TRBV10-3
DNA: TGTGCCAATGGACTAGCGGGAGGGGGAGGGCAGTTCTTC
CDR3: CANGLAGGGGQFF

D: .
size: .
J: TRBJ1-1
V: TRBV7-6
DNA: TGTGCCAGCAGCTGGGGAGGGGCTAACACTGAAGCTTTCTTT
CDR3: CASSWGGANTEAFF

D: .
size: .
J: TRBJ1-1
V: TRBV30
DNA: TGTGCCTGGAGCCTCCTGAGGACTGAAGCTTTCTTT
CDR3: CAWSLLRTEAFF

D: TRBD2
size: .
J: TRBJ2-3
V: TRBV5-1
DNA: TGCGCCAGCAAACTAGCGGGAGGTACTAGCACAGATACGCAGTATTTT
CDR3: CASKLAGGTSTDTQYF

D: TRBD2
size: once
J: TRBJ2-1
V: TRBV6-5
DNA: TGTGCCAGCAGCCCCAGGACTAGTCCCCTCAATGAGCAGTTCTTC
CDR3: CASSPRTSPLNEQFF

D: TRBD1
size: .
J: TRBJ2-7
V: TRBV30
DNA: TGTGCCTGCGACAGGGGGCCCTCCTCCTACGAGCAGTACTTC
CDR3: CACDRGPSSYEQYF

D: .
size: .
J: TRBJ2-1
V: TRBV7-3
DNA: TGTGCCAGCAGCTTATATAGCTCCTACAATGAGCAGTTCTTC
CDR3: CASSLYSSYNEQFF

D: .
size: .
J: TRBJ1-1
V: TRBV6-5
DNA: TGTGCCAGCAGTTATAGGCAGGTCCGTTACACTGAAGCTTTCTTT
CDR3: CASSYRQVRYTEAFF

D: TRBD2
size: .
J: TRBJ2-5
V: TRBV27
DNA: TGTGCCAGCAGATATAGCGGGCAAGAGACCCAGTACTTC
CDR3: CASRYSGQETQYF

D: .
size: few
J: TRBJ2-7
V: TRBV7-8
DNA: TGTGCCAGCAGCTTAGCGCAGTCCTACGAGCAGTACTTC
CDR3: CASSLAQSYEQYF

D: TRBD1
size: .
J: TRBJ1-5
V: TRBV4-2
DNA: TGTGCCAGCAGCCAAGAATCCGACAGGGCATTGTGGCCCCAGCATTTT
CDR3: CASSQESDRALWPQHF

D: .
size: once
J: TRBJ2-2
V: TRBV11-2
DNA: TGTGCCAGCGCCGGGTTAAAGAACACCGGGGAGCTGTTTTTT
CDR3: CASAGLKNTGELFF

D: .
size: .
J: TRBJ2-7
V: TRBV13
DNA: TGTGCCAGCAGCTTCGGGAGCTACTACGAGCAGTACTTC
CDR3: CASSFGSYYEQYF

D: TRBD1
size: .
J: TRBJ1-1
V: TRBV12-5
DNA: TGTGCTAGTGCCTCCGGGACAGGGCTTTATGGAACTGAAGCTTTCTTT
CDR3: CASASGTGLYGTEAFF

D: TRBD2
size: .
J: TRBJ2-1
V: TRBV10-1
DNA: TGCGCCAGCAGGGCCGGGACTAGCGGGAACGATGAGCAGTTCTTC
CDR3: CASRAGTSGNDEQFF

D: .
size: .
J: TRBJ2-1
V: TRBV10-3
DNA: TGTGCCATCGGTAACGGGAGAGAAATGTACAATGAGCAGTTCTTC
CDR3: CAIGNGREMYNEQFF

D: .
size: .
J: TRBJ2-5
V: TRBV7-3
DNA: TGTGCCAGCAGCCGGGTGGGTGAGGGACGGGGGGAGACCCAGTACTTC
CDR3: CASSRVGEGRGETQYF

D: .
size: .
J: TRBJ1-4
V: TRBV20-1
DNA: TGCAGTGCTAGAGGACTGGAAAAACTGTTTTTT
CDR3: CSARGLEKLFF

D: .
size: .
J: TRBJ1-2
V: TRBV7-9
DNA: TGTGCCAGCAGCTCGACAGAGCCCTCTACTAACTATGGCTACACCTTC
CDR3: CASSSTEPSTNYGYTF

D: .
size: .
J: TRBJ1-2
V: TRBV19
DNA: TGTGCCAGTAGTATGGCGGCGGTGGGAGGCTATGGCTACACCTTC
CDR3: CASSMAAVGGYGYTF

D: .
size: .
J: TRBJ1-5
V: TRBV6-1
DNA: TGTGCCAGCAGTGTCGGTGTAGGCGGGGGGCCGGATTCTAGCAATCAGCCCCAGCATTTT
CDR3: CASSVGVGGGPDSSNQPQHF

D: .
size: .
J: TRBJ1-4
V: TRBV4-1
DNA: TGCGCCAGCAGCCAGGGGGCCTTGGAAAAACTGTTTTTT
CDR3: CASSQGALEKLFF

D: TRBD1
size: .
J: TRBJ2-7
V: TRBV19
DNA: TGTGCCAGTAGCCTGATGGACAGGGGCGACGAGCAGTACTTC
CDR3: CASSLMDRGDEQYF

D: .
size: .
J: TRBJ1-2
V: TRBV7-2
DNA: TGTGCCAGCAGCTTAGGAACAGGGTATTTCGGTGGCTACACCTTC
CDR3: CASSLGTGYFGGYTF

D: .
size: .
J: TRBJ1-5
V: TRBV13
DNA: TGTGCCAGCAGCTTACTCCGGAGCCTACAGCATTTT
CDR3: CASSLLRSLQHF

D: .
size: once
J: TRBJ1-5
V: TRBV5-8
DNA: TGTGCCAGCAGCCCCTTGAGGGGGTGGGACCAGCCCCAGCATTTT
CDR3: CASSPLRGWDQPQHF

D: TRBD2
size: .
J: TRBJ2-2
V: TRBV5-6
DNA: TGTGCCAGCACCCATGGACGCCCGGGAGGCGCGGCGAACACCGGGGAGCTGTTTTTT
CDR3: CASTHGRPGGAANTGELFF

D: TRBD2
size: .
J: TRBJ2-7
V: TRBV7-6
DNA: TGTGCCAGCAGCTCCCTGCGGGGGGCTAGCGGCTCCTACGAGCAGTACTTC
CDR3: CASSSLRGASGSYEQYF

D: TRBD1
size: .
J: TRBJ1-2
V: TRBV5-1
DNA: TGCGCCAGCAGCTTGACCGGGACAGATAACTATGGCTACACCTTC
CDR3: CASSLTGTDNYGYTF

D: .
size: .
J: TRBJ2-7
V: TRBV30
DNA: TGTGCCTGGAGTCAGGGGCCATACTACGAGCAGTACTTC
CDR3: CAWSQGPYYEQYF

D: .
size: .
J: TRBJ2-7
V: TRBV19
DNA: TGTGCCAGTAGTGAGGCCTACGAGCAGTACTTC
CDR3: CASSEAYEQYF

D: TRBD1
size: .
J: TRBJ1-2
V: TRBV6-6
DNA: TGTGCCAGCAGTTACTCCCAGACAGGGGGCCCTGGCTACACCTTC
CDR3: CASSYSQTGGPGYTF

D: .
size: once
J: TRBJ1-4
V: TRBV6-6
DNA: TGTGCCAGCAGTTCTGAGGGCGAAAAACTGTTTTTT
CDR3: CASSSEGEKLFF

D: .
size: .
J: TRBJ1-5
V: TRBV7-9
DNA: TGTGCCAGCAGCTTAGCGGGCGGGAATCAGCCCCAGCATTTT
CDR3: CASSLAGGNQPQHF

D: .
size: .
J: TRBJ2-7
V: TRBV4-1
DNA: TGCGCCAGCAGCCAAGCAGGGCAGCCGTTTACCTACGAGCAGTACTTC
CDR3: CASSQAGQPFTYEQYF

D: TRBD2
size: .
J: TRBJ2-2
V: TRBV13
DNA: TGTGCCAGCAGCCCGAAAGGACTAGCGGGAACCGGGGAGCTGTTTTTT
CDR3: CASSPKGLAGTGELFF

D: .
size: .
J: TRBJ2-7
V: TRBV7-8
DNA: TGTGCCAGCAGTCAGACAGCCAGTTCCTACGAGCAGTACTTC
CDR3: CASSQTASSYEQYF

D: TRBD1
size: .
J: TRBJ2-7
V: TRBV27
DNA: TGTGCCAGCAGTTACAGGGGGGCAACCTACGAGCAGTACTTC
CDR3: CASSYRGATYEQYF

D: TRBD2
size: .
J: TRBJ2-1
V: TRBV5-1
DNA: TGCGCCAGCAGCGGGGGGGGTAACACCCCCTACAATGAGCAGTTCTTC
CDR3: CASSGGGNTPYNEQFF

D: TRBD2
size: .
J: TRBJ2-1
V: TRBV7-6
DNA: TGTGCCAGCAGCTTACTAGCGGGAATGGGGACGCACAATGAGCAGTTCTTC
CDR3: CASSLLAGMGTHNEQFF

D: TRBD1
size: .
J: TRBJ1-1
V: TRBV18
DNA: TGTGCCAGCTCACCCGGGACAGGGGATAACACTGAAGCTTTCTTT
CDR3: CASSPGTGDNTEAFF

D: .
size: .
J: TRBJ2-7
V: TRBV19
DNA: TGTGCCAGTAGTAACCGCGCAGGGGAATACGAGCAGTACTTC
CDR3: CASSNRAGEYEQYF